The 2 T cell receptor beta chains given below trace back to one sample, sequenced in a study of T-cell memory formation after mild COVID-19 (dated by TCRdb to the early 2020s). Library creation used 5' RACE. Reads for this sample came from an Illumina NovaSeq 6000. Using fastp trimming at Q25 and MiXCR clonotype assembly, TCRdb reanalyzed the public sequencing data and kept in-frame beta chains. Entries that share a CDR3 protein sequence are merged under the most common genes and DNA. In this sample the table shows approximately 500,000 distinct CDR3 sequences, nearly 25% of which occur a single time. Jointly, the top ten make up 9.5% to 15% of the sample. The source material was PBMCs or a T cell subset sorted from them (not recorded which). These TCRs come from an adult woman who had mild COVID-19 (a few samples of this study predate the infection). The sample titles of this study are shuffled in the database, so cell type and time point are left out; the donor was told from shared clones.

Only a few counts were recorded for this clonotype. This chain joins TRBV29-1 and TRBJ1-1; the D gene is possibly TRBD1 (5 bases). The germline gives CDR1 SQVTM, CDR2 ANQGSEA. Trimming left V 7 bases short and J 4 bases short, with 13 bases between. The CDR3 consists of 12 residues. The CDR3 region is CSGREGITEAFF. Here the CDR3 DNA reads TGCAGCGGGAGGGAGGGGATCACTGAAGCTTTCTTT.

The chain couples TRBV6-2 or TRBV6-3 to TRBJ1-1; tentatively, D is TRBD1 (5 bases). The CDR3 is made up of 15 amino acids. Germline assignment: CDR1 MNHEY and CDR2 SVGEGT. V dropped 2 bases and J dropped 3 bases, with 13 bases sitting between them. The CDR3 region is CASSYSFLGDTEAFF. CDR3 DNA: TGTGCCAGCAGTTACAGCTTCCTAGGGGACACTGAAGCTTTCTTT.